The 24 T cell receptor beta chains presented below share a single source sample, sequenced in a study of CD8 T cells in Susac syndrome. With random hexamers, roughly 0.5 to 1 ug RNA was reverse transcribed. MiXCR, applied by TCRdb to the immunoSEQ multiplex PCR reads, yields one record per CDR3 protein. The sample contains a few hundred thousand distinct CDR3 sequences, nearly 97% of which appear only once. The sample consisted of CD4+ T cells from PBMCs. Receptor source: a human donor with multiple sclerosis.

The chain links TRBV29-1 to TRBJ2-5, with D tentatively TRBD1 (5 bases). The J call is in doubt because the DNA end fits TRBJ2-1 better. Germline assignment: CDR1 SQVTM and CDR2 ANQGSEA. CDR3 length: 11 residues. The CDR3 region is CSVERGPAQFF. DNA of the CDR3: TGCAGCGTTGAAAGGGGTCCCGCCCAGTTCTTC.

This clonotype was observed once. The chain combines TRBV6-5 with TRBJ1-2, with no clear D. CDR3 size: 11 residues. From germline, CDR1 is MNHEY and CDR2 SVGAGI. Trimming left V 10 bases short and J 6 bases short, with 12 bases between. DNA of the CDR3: TGTGCCATACGGCGGTCGGATGGCTACACCTTC. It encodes CAIRRSDGYTF.

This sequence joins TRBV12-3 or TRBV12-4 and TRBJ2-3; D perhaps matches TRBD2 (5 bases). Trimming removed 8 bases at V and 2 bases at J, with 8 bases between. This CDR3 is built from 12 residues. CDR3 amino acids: CASLRDTDTQYF. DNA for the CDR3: TGTGCCAGCCTTCGGGACACAGATACGCAGTATTTT.

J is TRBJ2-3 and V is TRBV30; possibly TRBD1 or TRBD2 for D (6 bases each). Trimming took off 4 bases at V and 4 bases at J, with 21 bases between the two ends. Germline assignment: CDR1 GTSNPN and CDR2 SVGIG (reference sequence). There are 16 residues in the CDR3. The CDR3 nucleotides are TGTGCCTGGATCTTCGGGGGCGCAGGGGATGCAGATACGCAGTATTTT. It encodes CAWIFGGAGDADTQYF. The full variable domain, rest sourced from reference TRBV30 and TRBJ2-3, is SQTIHQWPATLVQPVGSPLSLECTVEGTSNPNLYWYRQAAGRGLQLLFYSVGIGQISSEVPQNLSASRPQDRQFILSSKKLLLSDSGFYLCAWIFGGAGDADTQYFGPGTRLTVL.

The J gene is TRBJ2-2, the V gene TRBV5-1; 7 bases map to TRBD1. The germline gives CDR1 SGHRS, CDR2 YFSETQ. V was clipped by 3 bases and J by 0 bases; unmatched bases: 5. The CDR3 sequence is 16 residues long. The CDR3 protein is CASSSEDRTNTGELFF. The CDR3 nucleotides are TGCGCCAGCAGCTCTGAGGACAGGACGAACACCGGGGAGCTGTTTTTT. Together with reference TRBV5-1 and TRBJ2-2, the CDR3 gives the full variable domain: KAGVTQTPRYLIKTRGQQVTLSCSPISGHRSVSWYQQTPGQGLQFLFEYFSETQRNKGNFPGRFSGRQFSNSRSEMNVSTLELGDSALYLCASSSEDRTNTGELFFGEGSRLTVL.

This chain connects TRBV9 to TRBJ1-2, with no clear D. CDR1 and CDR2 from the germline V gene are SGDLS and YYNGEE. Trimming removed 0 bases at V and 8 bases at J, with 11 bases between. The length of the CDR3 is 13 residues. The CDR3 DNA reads TGTGCCAGCAGCGTAGGGGTACAGCTCGGCTACACCTTC. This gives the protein CASSVGVQLGYTF. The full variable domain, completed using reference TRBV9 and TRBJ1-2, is DSGVTQTPKHLITATGQRVTLRCSPRSGDLSVYWYQQSLDQGLQFLIQYYNGEERAKGNILERFSAQQFPDLHSELNLSSLELGDSALYFCASSVGVQLGYTFGSGTRLTVV.

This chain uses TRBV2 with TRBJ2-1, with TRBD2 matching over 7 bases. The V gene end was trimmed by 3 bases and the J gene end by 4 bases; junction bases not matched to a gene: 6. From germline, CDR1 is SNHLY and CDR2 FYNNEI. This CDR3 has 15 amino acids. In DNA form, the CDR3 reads TGTGCCAGCAGTGATGGAGGGAGGGTATACAATGAGCAGTTCTTC. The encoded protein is CASSDGGRVYNEQFF.

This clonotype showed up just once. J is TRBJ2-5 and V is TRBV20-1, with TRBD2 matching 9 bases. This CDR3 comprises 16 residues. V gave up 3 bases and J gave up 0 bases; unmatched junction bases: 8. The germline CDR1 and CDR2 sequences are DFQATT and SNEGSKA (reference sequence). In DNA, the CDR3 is TGCAGTGCTAGTCGTCTAGCGGGATTGTACCAAGAGACCCAGTACTTC. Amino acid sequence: CSASRLAGLYQETQYF.

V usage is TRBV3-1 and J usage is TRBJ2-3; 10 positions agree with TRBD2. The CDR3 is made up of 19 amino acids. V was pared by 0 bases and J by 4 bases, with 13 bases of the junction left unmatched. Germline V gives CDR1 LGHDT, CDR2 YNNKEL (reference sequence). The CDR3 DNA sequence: TGTGCCAGCAGCCAAGAGGCCCACATCCTAGCGGGAGAGGCAGATACGCAGTATTTT. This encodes CASSQEAHILAGEADTQYF.

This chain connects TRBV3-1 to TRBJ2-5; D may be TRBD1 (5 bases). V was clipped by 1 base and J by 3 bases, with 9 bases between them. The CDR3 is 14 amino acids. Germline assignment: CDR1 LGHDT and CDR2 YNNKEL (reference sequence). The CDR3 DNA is TGTGCCAGCAGCCAAGTCAGGGCTGAAGAGACCCAGTACTTC. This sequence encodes CASSQVRAEETQYF.

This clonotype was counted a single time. Here the CDR3 reads CASSSTGRSDTQYF. In DNA, the CDR3 is TGTGCCAGCTCATCCACAGGGAGGTCAGATACGCAGTATTTT. This chain joins TRBV18 and TRBJ2-3; the D call may be TRBD1 or TRBD2 (6 bases each). Trimming stripped 5 bases from V and 4 bases from J, with 13 bases between. Germline CDR1 and CDR2: KGHSH and LQKENI. This CDR3 comprises 14 residues.

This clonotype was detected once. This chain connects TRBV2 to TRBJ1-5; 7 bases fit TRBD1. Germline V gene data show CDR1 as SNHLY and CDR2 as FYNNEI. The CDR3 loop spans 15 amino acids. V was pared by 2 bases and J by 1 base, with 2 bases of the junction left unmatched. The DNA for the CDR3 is TGTGCCAGCAGTGAATCACAGGGGAGCAATCAGCCCCAGCATTTT. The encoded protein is CASSESQGSNQPQHF.

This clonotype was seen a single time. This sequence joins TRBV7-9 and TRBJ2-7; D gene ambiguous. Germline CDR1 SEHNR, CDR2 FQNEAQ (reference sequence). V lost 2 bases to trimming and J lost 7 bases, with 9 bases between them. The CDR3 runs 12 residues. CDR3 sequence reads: CASSLTLPEQYF. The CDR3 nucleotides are TGTGCCAGCAGCTTAACTTTGCCGGAGCAGTACTTC.

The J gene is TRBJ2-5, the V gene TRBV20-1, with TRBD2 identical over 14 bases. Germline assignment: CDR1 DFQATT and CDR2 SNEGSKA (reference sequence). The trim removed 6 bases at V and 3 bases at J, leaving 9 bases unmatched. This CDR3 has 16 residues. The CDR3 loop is CSATSGTSGSKETQYF. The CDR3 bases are TGCAGTGCCACCTCCGGGACTAGCGGGAGTAAAGAGACCCAGTACTTC.

CDR3 region: CSARMPAASSYEQYF. The CDR3 coding sequence is TGCAGTGCTAGAATGCCAGCAGCGAGCTCCTACGAGCAGTACTTC. The chain combines TRBV20-1 with TRBJ2-7, with D uncertain. The CDR3 covers 15 residues. Germline CDR1 DFQATT, CDR2 SNEGSKA (reference sequence). Trimming removed 2 bases from V and 0 bases from J, with 14 bases in between.

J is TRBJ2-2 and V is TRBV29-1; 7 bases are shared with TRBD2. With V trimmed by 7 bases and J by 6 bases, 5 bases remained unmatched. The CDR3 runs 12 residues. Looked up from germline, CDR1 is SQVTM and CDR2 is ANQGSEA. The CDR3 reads CSAALAAGELFF. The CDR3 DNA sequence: TGCAGCGCGGCGCTAGCGGCCGGGGAGCTGTTTTTT.

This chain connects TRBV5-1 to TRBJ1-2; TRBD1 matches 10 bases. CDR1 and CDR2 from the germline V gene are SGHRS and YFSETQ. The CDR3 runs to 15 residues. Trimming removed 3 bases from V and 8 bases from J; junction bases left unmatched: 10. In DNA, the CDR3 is TGCGCCAGCAGCTCCTCCGGGACAGGGGTGGACGGCTACACCTTC. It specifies CASSSSGTGVDGYTF.

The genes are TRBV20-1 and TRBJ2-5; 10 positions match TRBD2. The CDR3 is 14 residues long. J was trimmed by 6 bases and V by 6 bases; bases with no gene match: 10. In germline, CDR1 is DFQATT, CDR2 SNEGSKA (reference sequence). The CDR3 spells CSAESTSGVKTQYF. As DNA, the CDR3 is TGCAGTGCCGAGAGCACTAGCGGGGTAAAGACCCAGTACTTC.

The CDR3 DNA sequence: TGCAGTGCTAGGGAACGCAGGGACTCCTACAATGAGCAGTTCTTC. Amino acids: CSARERRDSYNEQFF. This chain connects TRBV20-1 to TRBJ2-1, with a tentative D call TRBD1 (5 bases). Trimming shortened V by 3 bases and J by 0 bases, and 12 bases separated the two germline ends. Germline V gene sequence: CDR1 DFQATT, CDR2 SNEGSKA (reference sequence). CDR3 length equals 15 residues.

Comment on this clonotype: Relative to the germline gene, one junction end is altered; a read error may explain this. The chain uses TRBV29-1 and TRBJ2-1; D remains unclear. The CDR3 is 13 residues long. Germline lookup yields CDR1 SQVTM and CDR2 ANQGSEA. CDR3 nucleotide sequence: TGCAGCGTTCAACCCAGCTCCTCCAATGAGCAGTTCTTC. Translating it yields CSVQPSSSNEQFF.

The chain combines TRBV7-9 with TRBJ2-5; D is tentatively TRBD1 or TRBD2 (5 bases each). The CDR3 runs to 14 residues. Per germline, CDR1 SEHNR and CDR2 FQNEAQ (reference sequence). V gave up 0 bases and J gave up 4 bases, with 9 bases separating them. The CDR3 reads CASSLARGGETQYF. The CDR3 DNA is TGTGCCAGCAGCTTAGCGAGGGGCGGAGAGACCCAGTACTTC.

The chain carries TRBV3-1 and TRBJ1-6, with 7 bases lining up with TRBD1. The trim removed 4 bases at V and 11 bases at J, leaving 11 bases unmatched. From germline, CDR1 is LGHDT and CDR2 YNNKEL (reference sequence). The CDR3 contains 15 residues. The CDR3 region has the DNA TGTGCCAGCAGCCCCATGACAGGGTTGTTGGCACCCCTCCACTTT. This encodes CASSPMTGLLAPLHF.

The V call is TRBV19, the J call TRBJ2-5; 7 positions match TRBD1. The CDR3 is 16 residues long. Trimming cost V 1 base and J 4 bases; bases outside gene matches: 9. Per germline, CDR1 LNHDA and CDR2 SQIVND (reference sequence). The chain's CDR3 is CASSIGTPTGTETQYF. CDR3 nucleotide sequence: TGTGCCAGTAGTATAGGAACCCCGACAGGGACAGAGACCCAGTACTTC.

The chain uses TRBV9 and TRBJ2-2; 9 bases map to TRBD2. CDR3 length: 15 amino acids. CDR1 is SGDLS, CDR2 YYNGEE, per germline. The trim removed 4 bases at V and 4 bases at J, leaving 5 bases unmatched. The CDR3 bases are TGTGCCAGCAGCCCTCGGACTAGCGCCACCGGGGAGCTGTTTTTT. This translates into CASSPRTSATGELFF.